This T cell receptor beta chain was identified during a study of blood T cell repertoires in COVID-19. As for the study in general: Samples representing acute and convalescent COVID-19 were sourced from the United States, Italy and Spain. The analysed material was cDNA or gDNA that came from T cells, B-cell-depleted T cells, or PBMCs.

V lost 4 bases to trimming and J lost 0 bases, with 9 bases between them. The CDR3 loop spans 14 amino acids. CDR1 is MDHEN and CDR2 is SYDVKM in the germline V gene. In the original analysis: Amplification with reference gene primers provided the estimates of nucleated cell counts. TCRdb's copy holds only in-frame clones and misses some; the assay was immunoSEQ multiplex PCR. V, J and clone size were drawn from that table, and D and trimming were deduced from the DNA. The sample includes approximately 250,000 clones, approximately 89% of them seen just once. The sequence was collected from a middle-aged man with active or convalescent COVID-19. The sequencing sample was made of peripheral blood. This chain connects TRBV28 to TRBJ1-1; D remains unclear. The CDR3 region is CASSWEGVNTEAFF. In DNA, the CDR3 is TGTGCCAGCAGTTGGGAGGGAGTGAACACTGAAGCTTTCTTT.